This T cell receptor (beta chain) was identified during a study of blood T cells in healthy people across ages. Study-wide findings and caveats: Diversity of TCR beta per million T cells declined in a roughly linear way with age.

This clonotype was counted at least ten times. Its target is not known. Sample-barcoded 5' priming and a J-beta primer mix drove a second PCR of 7 to 11 cycles. Each CDR3 protein gets one entry after TCRdb re-called the 5' RACE reads with MiXCR. The sample lists hundreds of thousands of distinct CDR3 sequences; 35% to 50% were seen once. CDR1 DFQATT and CDR2 SNEGSKA come from the germline V gene (reference sequence). The CDR3 loop spans 18 amino acids. V lost 6 bases to trimming and J lost 4 bases; unmatched junction nucleotides: 21. Sequenced material: blood. This sequence was found in a man older than 75 in good health. The rearrangement links TRBV20-1 to TRBJ2-5, with 9 bases fitting TRBD2. CDR3 in DNA: TGCAGTGCAGCGCGGTGGATAGCGGGAGAAGGGACCCCAGAGACCCAGTACTTC. Protein product: CSAARWIAGEGTPETQYF.